This T cell receptor beta chain was captured in a study of T cell changes during pregnancy in multiple sclerosis (dated by TCRdb to the late 2010s). The study in broad terms: The study looked at changes in the T cell repertoire across pregnancy in women with multiple sclerosis.

V is pared back by 2 bases and J by 3 bases, with 11 bases lying between the germline termini. The CDR3 runs 14 residues from the cysteine to the phenylalanine. Solely the CDR3 DNA is kept, with 42 bases framed from the first base. Taken from the germline V gene, the CDR1 and CDR2 loops are KGHSH and LQKENI. To prepare the library, the immunoSEQ multiplex PCR assay was applied. As stored in TCRdb, this immuneACCESS dataset retains in-frame rearrangements with V and J assigned. A fraction of the clones does not appear; measured against another copy, unresolved V genes explain less than half of the discrepancy, and the remainder lacks a known reason. This sample is represented by under 50,000 clones; approximately 94% of them were singletons. Almost 4.5% of the sample lies in the top ten. On this clone itself: Its antigen is still unknown. No base quality information exists; no much larger clone differs at one position.

Sample: CD8+ T cells from peripheral blood mononuclear cells, taken in the first trimester of pregnancy. This TCR was recovered from a female donor with multiple sclerosis, enrolled in a pregnancy study. The V and J segments used are TRBV18 and TRBJ2-7; TRBD1 is a possible D gene, resting on 6 matching bases. The CDR3 region reads CASSPENRDYEQYF. The DNA sequence reads TGTGCCAGCTCACCAGAGAACAGGGACTACGAGCAGTACTTC.